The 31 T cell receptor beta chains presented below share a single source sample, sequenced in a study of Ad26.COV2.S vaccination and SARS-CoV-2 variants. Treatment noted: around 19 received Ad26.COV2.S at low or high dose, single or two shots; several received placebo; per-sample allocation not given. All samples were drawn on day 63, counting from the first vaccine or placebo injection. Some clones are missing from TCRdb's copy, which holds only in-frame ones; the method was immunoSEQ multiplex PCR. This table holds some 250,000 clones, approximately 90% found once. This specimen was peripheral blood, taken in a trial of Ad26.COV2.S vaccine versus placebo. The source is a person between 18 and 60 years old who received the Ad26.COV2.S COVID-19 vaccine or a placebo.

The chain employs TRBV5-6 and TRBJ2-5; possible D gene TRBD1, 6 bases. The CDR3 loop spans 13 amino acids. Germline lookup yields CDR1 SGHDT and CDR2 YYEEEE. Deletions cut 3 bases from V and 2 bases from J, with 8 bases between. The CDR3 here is CASSSGTQETQYF. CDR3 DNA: TGTGCCAGCAGCTCCGGGACACAAGAGACCCAGTACTTC.

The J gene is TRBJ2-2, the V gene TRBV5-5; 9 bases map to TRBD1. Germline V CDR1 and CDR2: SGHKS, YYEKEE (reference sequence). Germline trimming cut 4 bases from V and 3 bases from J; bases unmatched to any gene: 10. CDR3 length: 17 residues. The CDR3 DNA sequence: TGTGCCAGCAGCATAGGGGGGACAGGGAGGGACACCGGGGAGCTGTTTTTT. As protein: CASSIGGTGRDTGELFF.

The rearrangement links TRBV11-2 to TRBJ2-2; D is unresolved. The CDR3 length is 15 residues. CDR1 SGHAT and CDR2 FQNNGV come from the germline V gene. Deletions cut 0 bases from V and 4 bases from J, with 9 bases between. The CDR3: CASSLDNWATGELFF. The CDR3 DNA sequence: TGTGCCAGCAGCTTAGACAACTGGGCCACCGGGGAGCTGTTTTTT.

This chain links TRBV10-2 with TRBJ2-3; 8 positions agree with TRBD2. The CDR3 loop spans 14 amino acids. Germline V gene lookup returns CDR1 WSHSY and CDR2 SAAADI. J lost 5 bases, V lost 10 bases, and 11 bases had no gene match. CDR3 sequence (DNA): TGCGCCACCCTACGGGGGGGGGTGGGAGATACGCAGTATTTT. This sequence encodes CATLRGGVGDTQYF.

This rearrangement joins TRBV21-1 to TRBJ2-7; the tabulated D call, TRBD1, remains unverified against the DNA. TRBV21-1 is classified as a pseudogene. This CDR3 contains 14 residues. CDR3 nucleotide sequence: TGTGCCAGCGGACGTAGGACAGCCACCTACGAGCAGTACTTC. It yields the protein CASGRRTATYEQYF.

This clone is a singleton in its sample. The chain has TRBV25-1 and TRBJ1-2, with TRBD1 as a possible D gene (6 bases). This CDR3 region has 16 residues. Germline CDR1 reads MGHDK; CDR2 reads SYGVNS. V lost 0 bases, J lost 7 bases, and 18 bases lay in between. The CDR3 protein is CASSEYGPDRQRGYTF. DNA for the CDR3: TGTGCCAGCAGTGAATATGGGCCCGACAGGCAGCGTGGCTACACCTTC.

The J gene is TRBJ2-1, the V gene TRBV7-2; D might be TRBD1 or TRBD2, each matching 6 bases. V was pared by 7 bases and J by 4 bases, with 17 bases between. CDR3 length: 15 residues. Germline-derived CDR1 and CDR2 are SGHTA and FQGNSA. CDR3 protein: CASIPRGERYNEQFF. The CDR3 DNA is TGTGCCAGCATCCCGAGGGGGGAGCGTTACAATGAGCAGTTCTTC. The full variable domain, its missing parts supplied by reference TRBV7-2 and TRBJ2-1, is GAGVSQSPSNKVTEKGKDVELRCDPISGHTALYWYRQSLGQGLEFLIYFQGNSAPDKSGLPSDRFSAERTGGSVSTLTIQRTQQEDSAVYLCASIPRGERYNEQFFGPGTRLTVL.

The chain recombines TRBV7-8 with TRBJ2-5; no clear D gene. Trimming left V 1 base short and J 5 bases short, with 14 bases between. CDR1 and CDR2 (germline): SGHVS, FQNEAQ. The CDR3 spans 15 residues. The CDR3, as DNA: TGTGCCAGCAGCTTAGAGCTGGCCCATCCGGAGACCCAGTACTTC. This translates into CASSLELAHPETQYF. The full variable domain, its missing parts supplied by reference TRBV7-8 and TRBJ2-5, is GAGVSQSPRYKVAKRGQDVALRCDPISGHVSLFWYQQALGQGPEFLTYFQNEAQLDKSGLPSDRFFAERPEGSVSTLKIQRTQQEDSAVYLCASSLELAHPETQYFGPGTRLLVL.

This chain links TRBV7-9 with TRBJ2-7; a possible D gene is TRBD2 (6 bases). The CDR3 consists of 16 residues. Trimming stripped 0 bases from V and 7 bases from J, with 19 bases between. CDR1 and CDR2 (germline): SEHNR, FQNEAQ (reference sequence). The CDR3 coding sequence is TGTGCCAGCAGCTTAGCGCATGGAGGGGTAGTGGGAGAGCAGTACTTC. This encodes CASSLAHGGVVGEQYF.

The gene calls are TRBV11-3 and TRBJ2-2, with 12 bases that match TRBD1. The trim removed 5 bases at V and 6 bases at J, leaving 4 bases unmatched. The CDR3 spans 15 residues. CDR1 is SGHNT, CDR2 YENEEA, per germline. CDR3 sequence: CASSPGTGGPGELFF. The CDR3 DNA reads TGTGCCAGCAGCCCTGGGACAGGGGGCCCCGGGGAGCTGTTTTTT. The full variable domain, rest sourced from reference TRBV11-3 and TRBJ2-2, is EAGVVQSPRYKIIEKKQPVAFWCNPISGHNTLYWYLQNLGQGPELLIRYENEEAVDDSQLPKDRFSAERLKGVDSTLKIQPAELGDSAVYLCASSPGTGGPGELFFGEGSRLTVL.

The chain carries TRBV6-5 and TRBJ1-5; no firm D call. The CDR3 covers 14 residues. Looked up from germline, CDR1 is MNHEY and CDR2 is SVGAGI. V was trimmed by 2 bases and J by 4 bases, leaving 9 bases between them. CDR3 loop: CASSYGHKNQPQHF. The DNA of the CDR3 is TGTGCCAGCAGTTACGGGCACAAAAATCAGCCCCAGCATTTT.

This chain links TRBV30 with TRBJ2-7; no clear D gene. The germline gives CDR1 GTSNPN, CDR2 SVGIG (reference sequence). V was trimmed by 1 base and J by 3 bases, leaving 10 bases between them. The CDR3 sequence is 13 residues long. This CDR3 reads CAWSEPPIYEQYF. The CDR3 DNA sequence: TGTGCCTGGAGTGAGCCCCCAATCTACGAGCAGTACTTC.

CDR3 bases: TGCGCCAGCAGCCAGGGGGGTCGGGCTCAGGCCAAAAACATTCAGTACTTC. Its protein product is CASSQGGRAQAKNIQYF. The chain recombines TRBV4-1 with TRBJ2-4; D perhaps matches TRBD2 (6 bases). V gave up 3 bases and J gave up 1 base, with 16 bases separating them. The CDR3 consists of 17 residues. Germline CDR1 reads MGHRA; CDR2 reads YSYEKL.

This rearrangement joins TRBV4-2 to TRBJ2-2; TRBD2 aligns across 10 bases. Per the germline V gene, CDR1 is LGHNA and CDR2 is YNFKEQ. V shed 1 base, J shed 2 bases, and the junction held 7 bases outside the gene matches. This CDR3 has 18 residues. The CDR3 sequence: CASSQGWSGGANTGELFF. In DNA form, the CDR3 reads TGTGCCAGCAGCCAAGGGTGGAGCGGGGGGGCAAACACCGGGGAGCTGTTTTTT.

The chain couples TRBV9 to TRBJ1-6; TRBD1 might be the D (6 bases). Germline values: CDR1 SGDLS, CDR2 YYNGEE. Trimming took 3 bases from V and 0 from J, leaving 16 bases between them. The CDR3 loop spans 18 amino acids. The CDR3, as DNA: TGTGCCAGCAGCGCCGCCTCGGGACAACCCTCCTATAATTCACCCCTCCACTTT. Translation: CASSAASGQPSYNSPLHF.

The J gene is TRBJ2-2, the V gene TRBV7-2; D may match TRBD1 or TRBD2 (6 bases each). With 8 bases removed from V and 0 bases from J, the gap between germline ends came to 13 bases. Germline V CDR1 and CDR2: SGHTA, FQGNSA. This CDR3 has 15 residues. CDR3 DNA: TGTGCCAGCCGAAGGAGGGGGGCGAACACCGGGGAGCTGTTTTTT. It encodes CASRRRGANTGELFF.

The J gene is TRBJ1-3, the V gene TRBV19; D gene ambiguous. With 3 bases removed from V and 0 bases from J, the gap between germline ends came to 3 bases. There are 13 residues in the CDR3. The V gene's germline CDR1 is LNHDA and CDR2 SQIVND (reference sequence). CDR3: CASSMVSGNTIYF. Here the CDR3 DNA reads TGTGCCAGTAGTATGGTCTCTGGAAACACCATATATTTT. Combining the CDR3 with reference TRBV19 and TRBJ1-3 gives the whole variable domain DGGITQSPKYLFRKEGQNVTLSCEQNLNHDAMYWYRQDPGQGLRLIYYSQIVNDFQKGDIAEGYSVSREKKESFPLTVTSAQKNPTAFYLCASSMVSGNTIYFGEGSWLTVV.

The DNA of the CDR3 is TGTGCCAGCAGCGTCGATCCGAAGGGACAGACGAACACTGAAGCTTTCTTT. Translation gives CASSVDPKGQTNTEAFF. The chain couples TRBV9 to TRBJ1-1, with 7 bases lining up with TRBD1. Germline V gives CDR1 SGDLS, CDR2 YYNGEE. V lost 2 bases, J lost 1 base, and 11 bases stayed unmatched. This CDR3 has 17 amino acids. The full variable domain, with the rest looked up from reference TRBV9 and TRBJ1-1, is DSGVTQTPKHLITATGQRVTLRCSPRSGDLSVYWYQQSLDQGLQFLIQYYNGEERAKGNILERFSAQQFPDLHSELNLSSLELGDSALYFCASSVDPKGQTNTEAFFGQGTRLTVV.

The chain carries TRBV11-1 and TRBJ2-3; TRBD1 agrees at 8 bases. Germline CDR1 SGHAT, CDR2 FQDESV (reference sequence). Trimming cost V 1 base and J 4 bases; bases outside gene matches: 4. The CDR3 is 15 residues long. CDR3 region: CASSLGGQGADTQYF. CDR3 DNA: TGTGCCAGCAGCTTAGGCGGACAGGGCGCAGATACGCAGTATTTT.

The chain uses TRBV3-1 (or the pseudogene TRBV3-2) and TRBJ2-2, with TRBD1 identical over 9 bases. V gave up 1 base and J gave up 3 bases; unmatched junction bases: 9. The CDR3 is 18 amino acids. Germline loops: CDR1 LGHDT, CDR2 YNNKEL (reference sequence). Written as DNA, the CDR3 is TGTGCCAGCAGCCAAGTAAACCTCAGGACAGGGGACACCGGGGAGCTGTTTTTT. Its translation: CASSQVNLRTGDTGELFF.

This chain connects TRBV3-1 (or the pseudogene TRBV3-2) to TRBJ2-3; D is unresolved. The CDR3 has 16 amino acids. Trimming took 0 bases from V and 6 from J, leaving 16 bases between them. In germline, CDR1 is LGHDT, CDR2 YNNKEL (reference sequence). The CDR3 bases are TGTGCCAGCAGCCAAGACCGAGCTTACCCCCGGGATACGCAGTATTTT. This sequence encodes CASSQDRAYPRDTQYF.

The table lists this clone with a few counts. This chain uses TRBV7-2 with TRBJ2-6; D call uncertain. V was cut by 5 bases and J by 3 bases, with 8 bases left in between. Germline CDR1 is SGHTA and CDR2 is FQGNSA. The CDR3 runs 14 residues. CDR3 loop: CASSLADGANVLTF. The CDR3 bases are TGTGCCAGCAGCCTCGCCGATGGGGCCAACGTCCTGACTTTC.

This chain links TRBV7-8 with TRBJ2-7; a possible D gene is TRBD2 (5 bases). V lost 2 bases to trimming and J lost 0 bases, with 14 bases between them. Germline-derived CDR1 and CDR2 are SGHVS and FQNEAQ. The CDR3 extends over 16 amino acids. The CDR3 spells CASSLQRVASSYEQYF. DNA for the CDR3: TGTGCCAGCAGCTTACAACGGGTAGCGAGCTCCTACGAGCAGTACTTC.

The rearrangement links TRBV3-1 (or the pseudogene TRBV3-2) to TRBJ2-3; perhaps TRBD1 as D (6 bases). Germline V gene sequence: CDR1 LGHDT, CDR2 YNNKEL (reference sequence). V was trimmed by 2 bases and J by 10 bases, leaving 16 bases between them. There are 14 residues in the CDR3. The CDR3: CASSQQGLLYAQYF. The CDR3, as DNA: TGTGCCAGCAGCCAACAGGGGCTGTTGTATGCGCAGTATTTT.

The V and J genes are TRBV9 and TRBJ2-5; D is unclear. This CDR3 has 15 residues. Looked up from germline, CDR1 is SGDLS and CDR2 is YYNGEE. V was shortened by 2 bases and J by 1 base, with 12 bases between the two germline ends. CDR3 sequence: CASSVEDSFQETQYF. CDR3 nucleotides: TGTGCCAGCAGCGTGGAAGACTCGTTCCAAGAGACCCAGTACTTC.

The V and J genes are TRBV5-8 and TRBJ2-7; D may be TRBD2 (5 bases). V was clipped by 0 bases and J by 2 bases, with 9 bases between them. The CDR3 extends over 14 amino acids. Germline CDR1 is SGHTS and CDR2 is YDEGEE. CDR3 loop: CASSLAEGTYEQYF. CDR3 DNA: TGTGCCAGCAGCTTGGCCGAGGGAACCTACGAGCAGTACTTC.

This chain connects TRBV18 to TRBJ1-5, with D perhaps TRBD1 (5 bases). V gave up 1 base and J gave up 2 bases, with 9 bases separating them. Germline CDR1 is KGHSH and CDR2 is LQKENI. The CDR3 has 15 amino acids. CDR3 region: CASSPRGGGNQPQHF. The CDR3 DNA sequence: TGTGCCAGCTCACCACGGGGAGGGGGCAATCAGCCCCAGCATTTT.

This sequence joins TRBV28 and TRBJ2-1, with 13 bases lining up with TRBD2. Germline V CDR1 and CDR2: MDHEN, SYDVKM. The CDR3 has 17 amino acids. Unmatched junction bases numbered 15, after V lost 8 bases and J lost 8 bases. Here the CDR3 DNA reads TGTGCCAGCGGACAACAGGGGCGACTAGCGGGAGGCCATGAGCAGTTCTTC. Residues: CASGQQGRLAGGHEQFF.

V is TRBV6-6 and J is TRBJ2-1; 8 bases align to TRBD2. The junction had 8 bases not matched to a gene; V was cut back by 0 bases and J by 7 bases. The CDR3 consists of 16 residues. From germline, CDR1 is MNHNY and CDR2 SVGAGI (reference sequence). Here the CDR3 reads CASSYSAGGPENEQFF. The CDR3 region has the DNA TGTGCCAGCAGTTACTCGGCGGGAGGCCCAGAAAATGAGCAGTTCTTC.

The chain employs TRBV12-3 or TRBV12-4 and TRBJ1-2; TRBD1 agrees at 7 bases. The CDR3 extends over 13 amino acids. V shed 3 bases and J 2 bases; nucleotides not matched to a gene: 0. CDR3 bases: TGTGCCAGCAGTTTGACAGGGAACTATGGCTACACCTTC. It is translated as CASSLTGNYGYTF.

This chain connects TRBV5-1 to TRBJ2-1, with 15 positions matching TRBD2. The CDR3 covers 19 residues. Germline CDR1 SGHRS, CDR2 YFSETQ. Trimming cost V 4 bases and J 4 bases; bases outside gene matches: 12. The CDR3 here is CASSAGLAGGRRRYNEQFF. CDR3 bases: TGCGCCAGCAGCGCGGGACTAGCGGGAGGAAGACGGCGATACAATGAGCAGTTCTTC.